This T cell receptor beta chain was found in a study of cytomegalovirus exposure and HLA in healthy donors. Overall study context: The same platform as the approximately 670 first-cohort repertoires was used for the 120 validation repertoires, a later analysis reported. Study-wide results and limits: The authors enumerated 150 to 200 TCR beta chains as linked to cytomegalovirus. Most observed TCR sequences were rare, whereas some public TCRs were detected in many donors.

On this clone: The antigen is undetermined.

Clones were read by immunoSEQ multiplex PCR, and TCRdb kept only the in-frame ones, dropping some. The table lists some 150,000 clones, roughly 91% of them singletons. Germline V gene sequence: CDR1 MNHEY, CDR2 SMNVEV (reference sequence). The CDR3 extends over 14 amino acids. V was clipped by 8 bases and J by 5 bases; unmatched bases: 12. Sequencing was carried out using PBMCs. This chain connects TRBV27 to TRBJ2-7, with 7 bases that match TRBD2. This TCR came from a woman under 30 in good health and CMV-seropositive. In DNA, the CDR3 is TGTGCCAGCGTATGGGACGGGAGGAGGAACGAGCAGTACTTC. Translation gives CASVWDGRRNEQYF.